These 10 T cell receptor beta chains were all obtained from the same sample, sequenced in a study of blood T cell repertoires in COVID-19. The protocol was immunoSEQ multiplex PCR, while the TCRdb copy is restricted to in-frame clones and leaves out a portion. Of under 85,000 clones in the sample, about 89% were seen once. Sequencing used peripheral blood. Every receptor here comes from a man in his sixties or seventies with active or convalescent COVID-19.

This chain uses TRBV4-1 with TRBJ2-2, with a tentative D call TRBD2 (6 bases). This CDR3 contains 16 residues. Germline CDR1 MGHRA, CDR2 YSYEKL. Trimming left V 5 bases short and J 0 bases short, with 13 bases between. Written as DNA, the CDR3 is TGCGCCAGCAGCGGGGCGGGACGAACGAACACCGGGGAGCTGTTTTTT. It specifies CASSGAGRTNTGELFF.

V gene TRBV28 combines with J gene TRBJ2-7, with 7 positions matching TRBD1. V lost 7 bases to trimming and J lost 3 bases; unmatched junction nucleotides: 6. Germline V gene sequence: CDR1 MDHEN, CDR2 SYDVKM. The CDR3 is made up of 13 amino acids. The CDR3 DNA sequence: TGTGCCAGCAAGGGGACAGCGCACTACGAGCAGTACTTC. Protein: CASKGTAHYEQYF.

The chain joins TRBV6-2 or TRBV6-3 to TRBJ2-7; 7 positions match TRBD2. Trimming at V came to 2 bases and at J to 3 bases, leaving 13 bases not matched to a gene. The CDR3 runs 17 residues. Germline V gene sequence: CDR1 MNHEY, CDR2 SVGEGT. The CDR3 region has the DNA TGTGCCAGCAGTTACCCGTTTTGGGCAGCGGGAAACTACGAGCAGTACTTC. Protein sequence: CASSYPFWAAGNYEQYF.

This chain uses TRBV6-5 with TRBJ2-4; 7 bases match TRBD1. The CDR3 totals 14 residues. Germline CDR1 reads MNHEY; CDR2 reads SVGAGI. The V segment lost 6 bases and the J segment 7 bases; nucleotides outside the gene matches: 9. The CDR3 loop is CASRVTGVRNIQYF. The DNA for the CDR3 is TGTGCCAGCAGAGTCACAGGGGTTCGGAACATTCAGTACTTC.

The chain links TRBV29-1 to TRBJ2-3; TRBD2 matches at 9 bases. Germline V gives CDR1 SQVTM, CDR2 ANQGSEA. CDR3 length: 15 amino acids. The ends lost 3 bases at V and 2 bases at J; junction bases unmatched: 6. CDR3 in DNA: TGCAGCGTTGATGGGTCTAGCGGGAACACAGATACGCAGTATTTT. Encoded protein: CSVDGSSGNTDTQYF.

This chain links TRBV24-1 with TRBJ2-2; D is possibly TRBD1 (6 bases). The germline V and J ends were trimmed by 1 base and 4 bases, with 12 bases remaining between them. CDR1 is KGHDR and CDR2 is SFDVKD in the germline V gene. This CDR3 spans 16 amino acids. The CDR3 is CATSDFRGRSTGELFF. CDR3 bases: TGTGCCACCAGTGATTTCAGGGGAAGGAGCACCGGGGAGCTGTTTTTT.

The chain employs TRBV7-2 and TRBJ2-7; 16 bases are a match to TRBD2. The V segment lost 5 bases and the J segment 7 bases; nucleotides outside the gene matches: 11. Germline V CDR1 and CDR2: SGHTA, FQGNSA. The CDR3 has 17 amino acids. CDR3 nucleotides: TGTGCCAGCAGCATAGGGGGACTAGCGGGAGGGCCGCGTGAGCAGTACTTC. Its translation is CASSIGGLAGGPREQYF.

V gene TRBV4-3 combines with J gene TRBJ1-3; D is unresolved. The CDR3 loop spans 16 amino acids. Looked up from germline, CDR1 is LGHNA and CDR2 is YSLEER. The V gene lost 0 bases and the J gene lost 4 bases, with 13 bases spanning the gap. In nucleotides, the CDR3 is TGCGCCAGCAGCCAAGATTGGTTCGGGGAAGGAAACACCATATATTTT. Translating it yields CASSQDWFGEGNTIYF.

The rearrangement uses TRBV19 and TRBJ1-3; 7 bases are shared with TRBD1. This CDR3 has 16 amino acids. V lost 9 bases and J lost 0; bases outside the gene matches: 11. CDR1 is LNHDA and CDR2 is SQIVND in the germline V gene (reference sequence). For the CDR3, the DNA is TGTGCCAGCTCCACACAGGGGATTCTCTCTGGAAACACCATATATTTT. Amino acids: CASSTQGILSGNTIYF.

CDR3 sequence reads: CASSPPLTSVTDTQYF. For the CDR3, the DNA is TGTGCCAGCAGCCCCCCGCTAACTAGCGTCACAGATACGCAGTATTTT. This chain uses TRBV9 with TRBJ2-3; TRBD2 matches 7 bases. The CDR3 has 16 residues. The V gene's germline CDR1 is SGDLS and CDR2 YYNGEE. V trimming: 4 bases; J trimming: 2 bases; junction bases outside the gene matches: 10. Full variable domain (rest looked up from reference TRBV9 and TRBJ2-3): DSGVTQTPKHLITATGQRVTLRCSPRSGDLSVYWYQQSLDQGLQFLIQYYNGEERAKGNILERFSAQQFPDLHSELNLSSLELGDSALYFCASSPPLTSVTDTQYFGPGTRLTVL.